These 15 T cell receptor beta chains were sequenced from one sample in a study of T cells in Graves' hyperthyroidism and ophthalmopathy. Amplified TCR beta CDR3 regions derived from RNA transcripts. With the HTBI primer set, the TCR CDR3 went through a first round of RT-PCR. TCRdb processed the multiplex PCR reads anew with MiXCR; each CDR3 protein has one entry. This sample has more than 600,000 distinct CDR3 sequences, with 15% to 20% found just once. Input material: blood. The source of these receptors is a man aged 18 to 30 with Graves' hyperthyroidism.

This clonotype occurred a few times. The chain joins TRBV24-1 to TRBJ2-3; D remains ambiguous. The CDR3 extends over 11 amino acids. The V gene's germline CDR1 is KGHDR and CDR2 SFDVKD. The germline V and J ends were trimmed by 2 bases and 6 bases, with 2 bases remaining between them. The CDR3 coding sequence is TGTGCCACCAGTGATTCGGATACGCAGTATTTT. Translating it yields CATSDSDTQYF.

This clonotype was seen at least ten times. The chain recombines TRBV11-2 with TRBJ2-1; 13 nucleotides align to TRBD2. The CDR3 is 14 residues long. Germline loops: CDR1 SGHAT, CDR2 FQNNGV. Germline trimming cut 7 bases from V and 10 bases from J; bases unmatched to any gene: 7. The CDR3 reads CASTWGTSGIEQFF. CDR3 coding DNA: TGTGCCAGCACCTGGGGGACTAGCGGGATCGAGCAGTTCTTC.

Only a few counts were recorded for this clonotype. V is TRBV3-1 and J is TRBJ1-5, with 8 bases aligning to TRBD1. CDR3 length equals 16 residues. Trimming at V came to 3 bases and at J to 3 bases, leaving 7 bases not matched to a gene. Germline V gene sequence: CDR1 LGHDT, CDR2 YNNKEL (reference sequence). CDR3 residues: CASSQKGQEFNQPQHF. Written as DNA, the CDR3 is TGTGCCAGCAGCCAGAAGGGACAGGAGTTCAATCAGCCCCAGCATTTT.

This clonotype has more than one count but fewer than ten. This chain connects TRBV7-9 to TRBJ1-1; TRBD1 might be the D (5 bases). Germline lookup yields CDR1 SEHNR and CDR2 FQNEAQ (reference sequence). Trimming left V 4 bases short and J 3 bases short, with 18 bases between. This CDR3 region has 16 residues. CDR3 coding DNA: TGTGCCAGCAGCTCACAAGGGGTCGGGGGAGACACTGAAGCTTTCTTT. It codes for CASSSQGVGGDTEAFF.

This clonotype has ten or more counts. The rearrangement joins TRBV27 to TRBJ1-2, with a weak D call TRBD1 (6 bases). Germline V CDR1 and CDR2: MNHEY, SMNVEV (reference sequence). This CDR3 contains 17 residues. Trimming shortened V by 5 bases and J by 6 bases, and 25 bases separated the two germline ends. The CDR3 protein is CASSRNQGLSFSHGYTF. As DNA, the CDR3 is TGTGCCAGCAGTCGTAATCAGGGGTTATCTTTTAGCCATGGCTACACCTTC.

This clonotype was seen ten or more times. The chain carries TRBV20-1 and TRBJ2-7; the D gene is possibly TRBD2 (6 bases). The germline gives CDR1 DFQATT, CDR2 SNEGSKA (reference sequence). This CDR3 region has 14 residues. Trimming shortened V by 6 bases and J by 1 base, and 16 bases separated the two germline ends. The CDR3 here is CSAIKAGLSYEQYF. In nucleotides, the CDR3 is TGCAGTGCAATTAAAGCGGGTTTGTCCTACGAGCAGTACTTC.

The gene calls are TRBV6-2 or TRBV6-3 and TRBJ1-2; D call uncertain. CDR1 is MNHEY and CDR2 is SVGEGT in the germline V gene. Trimming shortened V by 6 bases and J by 7 bases, and 3 bases separated the two germline ends. This CDR3 has 9 amino acids. CDR3: CASSRGYTF. CDR3 nucleotides: TGTGCCAGCAGCCGTGGCTACACCTTC.

As for this clonotype: This could be a read error, since a much larger clone is one nucleotide away. The gene calls are TRBV11-2 and TRBJ2-1; D is unresolved. The CDR3 extends over 15 amino acids. CDR1 SGHAT and CDR2 FQNNGV come from the germline V gene. CDR3 sequence: CTSSLIQSSYNEQFF. DNA for the CDR3: TGTACCAGCAGCTTAATACAGAGCTCCTACAATGAGCAGTTCTTC.

CDR3 in DNA: TGTGCCAGCAGCTCCGGAATCTCCGGGGAGCTGTTTTTT. This gives the protein CASSSGISGELFF. The V call is TRBV9, the J call TRBJ2-2; D is unresolved. This CDR3 contains 13 residues. V lost 4 bases, J lost 6 bases, and 10 bases lay in between. Germline assignment: CDR1 SGDLS and CDR2 YYNGEE.

This clonotype was found many times. V usage is TRBV18 and J usage is TRBJ1-1; D possibly corresponds to TRBD1 (6 bases). This CDR3 has 15 residues. Germline CDR1 KGHSH, CDR2 LQKENI. V dropped 3 bases and J dropped 2 bases, with 13 bases sitting between them. CDR3 DNA: TGTGCCAGCTCACCCCGACAGGCTATAAACACTGAAGCTTTCTTT. As protein: CASSPRQAINTEAFF.

Points on this clonotype: This could be a read error, since a much larger clone is one nucleotide away. The CDR3 DNA reads TGTGCCAGCAGCCTCAGGCTACATTCCCTGGGGAACATTGAAGCTTTCTTT. Translation gives CASSLRLHSLGNIEAFF. This chain connects TRBV12-3 or TRBV12-4 to TRBJ1-1; D not resolved. The CDR3 runs to 17 residues.

This clonotype was observed many times. CDR3 nucleotides: TGTGCCTGGAGTTCACAGGGGCAGAGCGAGCAGTACTTC. Residues: CAWSSQGQSEQYF. The chain has TRBV30 and TRBJ2-7; 7 bases line up with TRBD1. Germline V gene lookup returns CDR1 GTSNPN and CDR2 SVGIG (reference sequence). This CDR3 has 13 amino acids. V gave up 2 bases and J gave up 6 bases; unmatched junction bases: 7. Variable domain in full (rest from reference TRBV30 and TRBJ2-7): SQTIHQWPATLVQPVGSPLSLECTVEGTSNPNLYWYRQAAGRGLQLLFYSVGIGQISSEVPQNLSASRPQDRQFILSSKKLLLSDSGFYLCAWSSQGQSEQYFGPGTRLTVT.

This clonotype was seen a handful of times. The chain joins TRBV12-5 to TRBJ2-1; a possible D gene is TRBD2 (5 bases). Trimming cost V 2 bases and J 6 bases, with 11 bases left between them. The CDR3 covers 14 residues. Germline values: CDR1 LGHNT, CDR2 FRNRAP. The CDR3 loop reads CASGLTPGGNEQFF. In nucleotides, the CDR3 is TGTGCTAGTGGTTTGACGCCAGGAGGCAATGAGCAGTTCTTC.

There are a few counts of this clonotype. The chain uses TRBV7-9 and TRBJ2-7; D is possibly TRBD1 (5 bases). CDR3 length: 15 residues. Trimming took off 2 bases at V and 1 base at J, with 12 bases between the two ends. CDR1 SEHNR and CDR2 FQNEAQ come from the germline V gene (reference sequence). The CDR3 region is CASSLRAQGSYEQYF. The CDR3 DNA follows: TGTGCCAGCAGCTTACGGGCCCAGGGTTCCTACGAGCAGTACTTC.

The chain recombines TRBV25-1 with TRBJ1-2; D perhaps matches TRBD1 (6 bases). Trimming pared 6 bases from V and 8 bases from J, leaving 16 bases between. There are 13 residues in the CDR3. Germline V gene lookup returns CDR1 MGHDK and CDR2 SYGVNS. The CDR3 nucleotides are TGTGCCAGCAGCCCGGGGGGGCCCACCGGCTACACCTTC. Translated, it gives CASSPGGPTGYTF.